The source of this T cell receptor (beta chain) is a study of T cell responses to AZD1222 COVID-19 vaccine. Findings and caveats of the study: CD4 TCRs associated with vaccination spanned spike, dominating at 160-218 and 743-854. Per reports, nearly half of all spike-specific TCRs target regions that are unmutated in variants.

Here immunoSEQ multiplex PCR was the method, and the copy in TCRdb shows in-frame clones only, minus some. The sample holds around 120,000 clones; roughly 90% are singletons and the top ten take 1% to 1.5%. Comment on this clone: Its antigen is not known.

The CDR3 sequence is 14 residues long. V gave up 0 bases and J gave up 1 base, with 6 bases separating them. Looked up from germline, CDR1 is LGHDT and CDR2 is YNNKEL (reference sequence). This clonotype originated in an adult in good health. Sequencing was performed on peripheral blood, taken on day 0 of AZD1222 vaccination. This chain joins TRBV3-1 (or the pseudogene TRBV3-2) and TRBJ1-2; D is possibly TRBD1 (5 bases). CDR3 nucleotides: TGTGCCAGCAGCCAAGATGGGGGTAACTATGGCTACACCTTC. As protein: CASSQDGGNYGYTF.